This TCR beta chain derives from a study of T cell responses to AZD1222 COVID-19 vaccine. Generated by immunoSEQ multiplex PCR, the TCRdb table keeps only in-frame clones and is missing some. The sample yields approximately 150,000 clones, just over 85% seen once. Trimming cost V 1 base and J 2 bases; bases outside gene matches: 5. CDR1 and CDR2 (germline): SGDLS, YYNGEE. CDR3 length: 16 residues. Study outcomes and limitations: Of the AZD1222 recipients, only 5 or 6 were seropositive at baseline. Across spike, vaccine-associated CD4 TCRs were found, dominant at 160-218 and 743-854. Females outnumbered males among donors, who were mostly white British; clonal diversity was possibly underestimated. Spike-specific TCR breadth rose after two AZD1222 doses, and depth rose as well.

Concerning this clone: The antigen is not known.

This sequence was found in an adult who received the AZD1222 COVID-19 vaccine. V and J are TRBV9 and TRBJ1-2, with 10 bases fitting TRBD1. The sample was peripheral blood, taken 28 days after the second AZD1222 dose. The CDR3 bases are TGTGCCAGCAGCGTATTGGGACAGGGGTTCAACTATGGCTACACCTTC. Amino acids: CASSVLGQGFNYGYTF. Combining the CDR3 with reference TRBV9 and TRBJ1-2 gives the whole variable domain DSGVTQTPKHLITATGQRVTLRCSPRSGDLSVYWYQQSLDQGLQFLIQYYNGEERAKGNILERFSAQQFPDLHSELNLSSLELGDSALYFCASSVLGQGFNYGYTFGSGTRLTVV.